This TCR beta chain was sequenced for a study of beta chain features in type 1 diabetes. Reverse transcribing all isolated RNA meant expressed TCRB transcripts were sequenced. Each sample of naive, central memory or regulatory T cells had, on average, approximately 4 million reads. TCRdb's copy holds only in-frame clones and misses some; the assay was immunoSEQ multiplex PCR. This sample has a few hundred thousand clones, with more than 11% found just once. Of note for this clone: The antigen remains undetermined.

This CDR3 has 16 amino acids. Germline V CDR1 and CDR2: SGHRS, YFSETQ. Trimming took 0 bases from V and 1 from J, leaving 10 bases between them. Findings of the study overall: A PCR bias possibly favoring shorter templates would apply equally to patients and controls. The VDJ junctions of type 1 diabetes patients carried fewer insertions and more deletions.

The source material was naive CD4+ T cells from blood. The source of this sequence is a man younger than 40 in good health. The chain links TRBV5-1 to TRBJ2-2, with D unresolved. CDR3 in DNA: TGCGCCAGCAGCTTGGAAGAGCAGATGAACACCGGGGAGCTGTTTTTT. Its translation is CASSLEEQMNTGELFF.